This T cell receptor beta chain emerged from a study of T cell responses to AZD1222 COVID-19 vaccine. In the case of this clone: No antigen is known for it.

Here immunoSEQ multiplex PCR was the method, and the copy in TCRdb shows in-frame clones only, minus some. The sample carries roughly 80,000 clones, approximately 85% recorded once. General study points: The study sampled repertoires only after the peak T cell response. Only a handful of people who got AZD1222 tested seropositive at baseline. After two AZD1222 doses, spike-specific TCR breadth and depth rose versus day 0.

The source was peripheral blood, collected on day 0 of MenACWY control vaccination. This TCR came from an adult in good health.

The CDR3 sequence: CASSPKGLIPLREQYF. The CDR3 coding sequence is TGTGCCAGCAGCCCAAAAGGACTGATCCCCCTTAGGGAGCAGTACTTC. The genes are TRBV7-3 and TRBJ2-7; D might be TRBD2 (5 bases). V lost 5 bases and J 7 bases, leaving 24 bases between the germline ends. The CDR3 has 16 amino acids. Germline V gene data show CDR1 as SGHTA and CDR2 as FQGTGA.